Sequencing of this T cell receptor beta chain was carried out in a study of blood T cells in healthy people across ages. CDR3 length equals 15 residues. V was shortened by 4 bases and J by 7 bases, with 19 bases between the two germline ends. Germline values: CDR1 LGHNA, CDR2 YSLEER. Through a sample-barcoded 5' primer and a J-beta primer mix, a second PCR was run for about 6 to 11 cycles. TCRdb used MiXCR to reprocess the 5' RACE reads, holding one entry per CDR3 protein. Of about 1.8 million distinct CDR3 sequences listed, about 50% are singletons. The table lists this clonotype with a few counts. The specimen was blood. V usage is TRBV4-3 and J usage is TRBJ2-5; TRBD2 might be the D (5 bases). This TCR derives from a woman aged 40 to 50 in good health. The CDR3 is CASSLGRGTGGTQYF. The CDR3 DNA follows: TGCGCCAGCAGCCTAGGTCGGGGTACCGGAGGGACCCAGTACTTC.